This TCR beta chain was documented in a study of OX40 agonist ivuxolimab in advanced cancers. The table came from immunoSEQ multiplex PCR; TCRdb's copy has only in-frame clones and leaves some out. The profile shows 70,000 to 85,000 clones, roughly 87% of them singletons. In its sample, this clone was seen once. Antigen: not known. Per the germline V gene, CDR1 is SGHDN and CDR2 is FVKESK. V was trimmed by 5 bases and J by 7 bases, leaving 11 bases between them. The CDR3 sequence is 12 residues long. Study results and limitations: Dose levels from 0.1 to 3.0 mg/kg saw CD4+ and CD8+ blood T cells expand clonally by week 6.

The V gene is TRBV14, the J gene TRBJ1-1, with D unresolved. The clonotype comes from an adult with an advanced solid tumor such as melanoma, head and neck, liver or kidney cancer. The sample consisted of CD4+ or CD8+ T cells sorted from blood, taken in a trial of the OX40 agonist ivuxolimab. CDR3 DNA sequence: TGTGCCAGCAGCAATGGCCCGCTTGAAGCTTTCTTT. It encodes CASSNGPLEAFF.